Presented here are 13 T cell receptor beta chains from one specimen sequenced in a study of graft-versus-host responses after intestinal transplantation. These TCRs are of unknown antigen specificity. Libraries were prepared by immunoSEQ multiplex PCR; TCRdb keeps only in-frame clonotypes and omits some of them. There are 130,000 to 150,000 clones in the sample; over 90% occur only once, and around 0.2% lies in the top ten. Material: unstimulated CD4+ T cells sorted from spleen or lymph node cells, obtained before intestinal transplant. The receptor set was obtained from a human donor who received an intestinal transplant.

The rearrangement joins TRBV7-9 to TRBJ1-3; D call uncertain. The CDR3 covers 12 residues. The V and J ends lost 5 bases and 3 bases respectively, with 5 bases between them. CDR1 and CDR2 from the germline V gene are SEHNR and FQNEAQ (reference sequence). Here the CDR3 DNA reads TGTGCCAGCAGCCTTAATGGAAACACCATATATTTT. It is translated as CASSLNGNTIYF.

This chain joins TRBV5-6 and TRBJ1-6; 9 bases agree with TRBD1. The CDR3 is 14 residues long. CDR1 is SGHDT and CDR2 is YYEEEE in the germline V gene. J gave up 8 bases and V 5 bases, and 5 bases lay outside the gene matches. The CDR3 here is CASSGGQGDSPLHF. CDR3 DNA: TGTGCCAGCAGTGGGGGACAGGGCGATTCACCCCTCCACTTT. Full variable domain (missing parts from reference TRBV5-6 and TRBJ1-6): DAGVTQSPTHLIKTRGQQVTLRCSPKSGHDTVSWYQQALGQGPQFIFQYYEEEERQRGNFPDRFSGHQFPNYSSELNVNALLLGDSALYLCASSGGQGDSPLHFGNGTRLTVT.

The rearrangement uses TRBV30 and TRBJ2-3; 11 nucleotides align to TRBD2. The germline CDR1 and CDR2 sequences are GTSNPN and SVGIG (reference sequence). The CDR3 length is 14 residues. Unmatched junction bases numbered 11, after V lost 6 bases and J lost 9 bases. CDR3 nucleotides: TGTGCCTGTACTAGCGGGAGCCCCACGGGAACGCAGTATTTT. Protein: CACTSGSPTGTQYF.

V and J are TRBV5-4 and TRBJ2-3; no clear D gene. The V end lost 0 bases, the J end lost 0 bases, and 5 bases lay between the germline ends. Germline CDR1 reads SGHNT; CDR2 reads YYREEE (reference sequence). The CDR3 totals 14 residues. The CDR3 DNA sequence: TGTGCCAGCAGCTTGGGACTGAGCACAGATACGCAGTATTTT. This codes for CASSLGLSTDTQYF. The whole variable domain, filled in from reference TRBV5-4 and TRBJ2-3, reads ETGVTQSPTHLIKTRGQQVTLRCSSQSGHNTVSWYQQALGQGPQFIFQYYREEENGRGNFPPRFSGLQFPNYSSELNVNALELDDSALYLCASSLGLSTDTQYFGPGTRLTVL.

V is TRBV5-4 and J is TRBJ2-1; no clear D. The CDR3 consists of 16 residues. Germline CDR1 and CDR2: SGHNT and YYREEE (reference sequence). Trimming stripped 3 bases from V and 9 bases from J, with 22 bases between. For the CDR3, the DNA is TGTGCCAGCAGCTCTCAGGTTCCCGGTGGGGAAGGTGAGCAGTTCTTC. Protein: CASSSQVPGGEGEQFF.

This clone appeared a single time. The chain is built from TRBV28 and TRBJ1-5; D is ambiguous. The ends were cut back, 9 bases at V and 3 bases at J, with 15 bases in the middle. The CDR3 length is 14 residues. Germline V lookup: CDR1 MDHEN, CDR2 SYDVKM. The CDR3 is CASHYRDYNQPQHF. Here the CDR3 DNA reads TGTGCCAGTCATTACCGGGATTACAATCAGCCCCAGCATTTT.

This clone was seen just once. This chain connects TRBV11-2 to TRBJ2-7, with 8 bases lining up with TRBD2. This CDR3 contains 14 residues. Germline values: CDR1 SGHAT, CDR2 FQNNGV. The V gene end was trimmed by 5 bases and the J gene end by 7 bases; junction bases not matched to a gene: 10. For the CDR3, the DNA is TGTGCCAGCAGCCCGACGGGAGGGCCGGGTGAGCAGTACTTC. Amino acid sequence: CASSPTGGPGEQYF.

The chain recombines TRBV4-1 with TRBJ1-2; no reliable D call. The CDR3 sequence is 13 residues long. Germline CDR1 and CDR2: MGHRA and YSYEKL. V lost 1 base to trimming and J lost 8 bases, with 11 bases between them. The CDR3 region has the DNA TGCGCCAGCAGCCAAGTCGGGAAACGAGGCTACACCTTC. Its protein product is CASSQVGKRGYTF.

V and J are TRBV11-3 and TRBJ1-5; D gene ambiguous. This CDR3 has 20 amino acids. The V end was cut by 3 bases, the J end by 2 bases, with 26 bases between. Germline loops: CDR1 SGHNT, CDR2 YENEEA. Here the CDR3 reads CASSLGNLERVNIGNQPQHF. The CDR3 DNA sequence: TGTGCCAGCAGCTTGGGCAACTTGGAGAGGGTAAATATCGGCAATCAGCCCCAGCATTTT. The variable domain in full, with the rest retrieved from reference TRBV11-3 and TRBJ1-5, is EAGVVQSPRYKIIEKKQPVAFWCNPISGHNTLYWYLQNLGQGPELLIRYENEEAVDDSQLPKDRFSAERLKGVDSTLKIQPAELGDSAVYLCASSLGNLERVNIGNQPQHFGDGTRLSIL.

This chain connects TRBV5-4 to TRBJ2-7, with D perhaps matching TRBD1 (6 bases). Germline CDR1 is SGHNT and CDR2 is YYREEE (reference sequence). The CDR3 covers 16 residues. The V gene lost 5 bases and the J gene lost 0 bases, with 18 bases spanning the gap. The CDR3, as DNA: TGTGCCAGCAGTCCTGGCGGACAGCCTCTCTCCTACGAGCAGTACTTC. Translated, it gives CASSPGGQPLSYEQYF.

The V and J genes are TRBV6-1 and TRBJ2-6; tentative D call: TRBD1 (5 bases). Per the germline V gene, CDR1 is MNHNS and CDR2 is SASEGT. V was pared by 11 bases and J by 0 bases, with 8 bases between. The CDR3 has 13 amino acids. The CDR3 nucleotides are TGTGCCGTAAGGGGCTCTGGGGCCAACGTCCTGACTTTC. It translates to CAVRGSGANVLTF.

The chain has TRBV5-1 and TRBJ2-1, with 10 positions matching TRBD2. The CDR3 has 15 residues. Trimming cost V 4 bases and J 7 bases; bases outside gene matches: 8. Germline V gene data show CDR1 as SGHRS and CDR2 as YFSETQ. Written as DNA, the CDR3 is TGCGCCAGCAGCCTTAGCGGGAGGCCGGGGAATGAGCAGTTCTTC. It encodes CASSLSGRPGNEQFF.

The V and J genes are TRBV7-3 and TRBJ2-6, with D possibly TRBD1 on 5 matching bases. V gave up 5 bases and J gave up 0 bases, with 5 bases separating them. In germline, CDR1 is SGHTA, CDR2 FQGTGA. CDR3 length: 14 residues. CDR3 sequence (DNA): TGTGCCAGCAGCGACAGCTCTGGGGCCAACGTCCTGACTTTC. This gives the protein CASSDSSGANVLTF.